This T cell receptor (beta chain) originates from a study of cytomegalovirus exposure and HLA in healthy donors. For the study at large: According to later analysis, the same platform produced the 110 or so validation and about 700 first-cohort repertoires.

TCRdb's table, derived via immunoSEQ multiplex PCR, lists solely in-frame clones and lacks some. Of fewer than 350,000 clones in the sample, approximately 88% were seen once. General observations from the study: Clusters of TCRs from the first cohort tended to co-occur in the 95 to 150 validation repertoires (as a later analysis found).

The validation cohort, a group of over a hundred subjects, included the donors and was separate from the approximately 680-subject first cohort. Regarding this clone: Its antigen remains unknown.

Germline CDR1 reads SGHAT; CDR2 reads FQNNGV. Germline trimming cut 8 bases from V and 1 base from J; bases unmatched to any gene: 9. The CDR3 consists of 16 residues. The receptor was derived from a woman aged 18-29 years in good health and CMV-seronegative. The chain has TRBV11-2 and TRBJ2-2; 8 nucleotides agree with TRBD2. Sequenced material: PBMCs. CDR3 bases: TGTGCCAGCCAGCTTTGGCTAGCGGGGAACACCGGGGAGCTGTTTTTT. It is translated as CASQLWLAGNTGELFF.